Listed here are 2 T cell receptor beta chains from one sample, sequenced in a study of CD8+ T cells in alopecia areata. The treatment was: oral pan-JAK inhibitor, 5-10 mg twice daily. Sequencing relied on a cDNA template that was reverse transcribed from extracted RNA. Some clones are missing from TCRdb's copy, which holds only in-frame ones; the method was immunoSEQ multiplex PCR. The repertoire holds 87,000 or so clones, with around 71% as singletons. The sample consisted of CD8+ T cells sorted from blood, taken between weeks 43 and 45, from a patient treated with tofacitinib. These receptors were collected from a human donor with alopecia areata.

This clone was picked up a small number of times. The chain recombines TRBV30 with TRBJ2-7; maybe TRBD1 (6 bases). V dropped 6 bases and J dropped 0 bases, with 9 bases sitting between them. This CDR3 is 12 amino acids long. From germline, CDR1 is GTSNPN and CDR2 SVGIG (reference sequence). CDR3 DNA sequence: TGTGCCTGCGGACAGAGCTCCTACGAGCAGTACTTC. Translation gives CACGQSSYEQYF. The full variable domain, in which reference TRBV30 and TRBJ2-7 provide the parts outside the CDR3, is SQTIHQWPATLVQPVGSPLSLECTVEGTSNPNLYWYRQAAGRGLQLLFYSVGIGQISSEVPQNLSASRPQDRQFILSSKKLLLSDSGFYLCACGQSSYEQYFGPGTRLTVT.

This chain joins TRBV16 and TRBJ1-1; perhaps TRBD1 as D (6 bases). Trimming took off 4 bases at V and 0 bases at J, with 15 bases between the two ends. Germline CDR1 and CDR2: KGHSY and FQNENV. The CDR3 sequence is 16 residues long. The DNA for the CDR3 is TGTGCCAGCAGCCCTCCGGGGGCAGGGGTGAACACTGAAGCTTTCTTT. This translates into CASSPPGAGVNTEAFF.